The next 20 T cell receptor beta chains were all read from a single sample in a study of blood T cells in healthy people across ages. A J-beta primer mix and a sample-barcoded 5' primer were used in a second PCR of about 6 to 12 cycles. TCRdb redid the calling of the 5' RACE reads with MiXCR, one entry per CDR3 protein. The table includes 1.5 million to 1.9 million distinct CDR3 sequences, 35% to 45% detected once. Sequencing was done on a sample of blood. These receptors originate from a woman aged 18-30 years in good health.

A few counts support this clonotype. The V gene is TRBV2, the J gene TRBJ1-2, with D hard to call. This CDR3 has 13 residues. V was pared by 2 bases and J by 8 bases, with 12 bases between. Germline CDR1 is SNHLY and CDR2 is FYNNEI. CDR3 residues: CASSELLGDGYTF. The CDR3 DNA is TGTGCCAGCAGTGAATTATTGGGCGACGGCTACACCTTC.

The J gene is TRBJ2-1, the V gene TRBV12-3 or TRBV12-4; 11 bases line up with TRBD2. CDR3 size: 17 residues. V lost 8 bases and J lost 3; bases outside the gene matches: 12. In DNA, the CDR3 is TGTGCCAGCGGCCTAGCGGGGGGTCCTAGGAGCTACAATGAGCAGTTCTTC. Translated: CASGLAGGPRSYNEQFF.

The J gene is TRBJ2-7, the V gene TRBV6-5; TRBD1 is a possible D gene (6 bases). The V end was cut by 8 bases, the J end by 7 bases, with 24 bases between. The CDR3 sequence is 15 residues long. Germline CDR1 and CDR2: MNHEY and SVGAGI. The chain's CDR3 is CASGKRGSLYNEQYF. Here the CDR3 DNA reads TGTGCCAGCGGTAAGAGGGGGTCCCTCTACAATGAGCAGTACTTC.

This chain links TRBV9 with TRBJ1-2; D is perhaps TRBD1 (6 bases). This CDR3 has 14 residues. Germline CDR1 reads SGDLS; CDR2 reads YYNGEE. V lost 0 bases and J 8 bases, leaving 14 bases between the germline ends. The CDR3 loop reads CASSVVRGARGYTF. The CDR3 DNA reads as TGTGCCAGCAGCGTAGTCCGGGGGGCGCGCGGCTACACCTTC.

V gene TRBV12-3 or TRBV12-4 combines with J gene TRBJ2-3; D is perhaps TRBD2 (7 bases). The V and J ends lost 5 bases and 3 bases respectively, with 18 bases between them. The CDR3 runs 16 residues. In DNA form, the CDR3 reads TGTGCCAGCAGTGAGTTTGGCGGGGGCGGAACAGATACGCAGTATTTT. The encoded protein is CASSEFGGGGTDTQYF.

As for this clonotype: A much larger clonotype is one base distant, so this may be a read error. The V call is TRBV4-2, the J call TRBJ2-5, with 8 bases that match TRBD1. Per the germline V gene, CDR1 is LGHNA and CDR2 is YNFKEQ. This CDR3 contains 17 residues. The CDR3 DNA reads TGTACCAGCAGCCAAGGGCTCGGGACAGGTGCTGGAGAGACCCAGTACTTC. Amino acid sequence: CTSSQGLGTGAGETQYF.

The V gene is TRBV6-5, the J gene TRBJ1-2; 10 bases are shared with TRBD1. Unmatched junction bases numbered 11, after V lost 6 bases and J lost 4 bases. Germline V gene lookup returns CDR1 MNHEY and CDR2 SVGAGI. The length of the CDR3 is 16 residues. The CDR3 loop reads CASRRDRGGWLYGYTF. In DNA form, the CDR3 reads TGTGCCAGCAGGAGGGACAGGGGTGGGTGGCTCTATGGCTACACCTTC.

This clonotype was seen a few times. The genes are TRBV5-1 and TRBJ2-1; 8 nucleotides align to TRBD1. Trimming cost V 3 bases and J 9 bases; bases outside gene matches: 8. This CDR3 region has 14 residues. Germline V lookup: CDR1 SGHRS, CDR2 YFSETQ. CDR3 amino acids: CASSSRTGLGEQFF. As DNA, the CDR3 is TGCGCCAGCAGCTCCCGGACAGGGCTGGGTGAGCAGTTCTTC.

The J gene is TRBJ1-1, the V gene TRBV4-3, with D uncertain. Per the germline V gene, CDR1 is LGHNA and CDR2 is YSLEER. This CDR3 spans 13 amino acids. Trimming removed 1 base at V and 7 bases at J, with 10 bases between. The CDR3: CASSQAERSEAFF. Here the CDR3 DNA reads TGCGCCAGCAGCCAAGCGGAAAGGAGTGAAGCTTTCTTT.

CDR3 coding DNA: TGTGCCATCGCTCATGGGCAGGGCAGCTCCTACAATGAGCAGTTCTTC. Translating gives CAIAHGQGSSYNEQFF. This sequence joins TRBV10-3 and TRBJ2-1; a weak D match, TRBD1 (5 bases). CDR3 length: 16 amino acids. The germline CDR1 and CDR2 sequences are ENHRY and SYGVKD. With 8 bases removed from V and 0 bases from J, the gap between germline ends came to 17 bases.

Notes on this clonotype: At one end, the junction sequence differs from germline, possibly due to a read error. The V gene is TRBV20-1, the J gene TRBJ2-3, with D perhaps matching TRBD2 (5 bases). The germline CDR1 and CDR2 sequences are DFQATT and SNEGSKA (reference sequence). The CDR3 length is 14 residues. The CDR3 is CSARVRASTDKQYF. DNA of the CDR3: TGCAGTGCTAGAGTGCGGGCTAGCACAGATAAGCAGTATTTT.

This clonotype showed up just once. The gene calls are TRBV7-8 and TRBJ2-7, with D perhaps matching TRBD1 (5 bases). The V end was cut by 5 bases, the J end by 4 bases, with 18 bases between. CDR3 size: 15 residues. Germline CDR1 and CDR2: SGHVS and FQNEAQ. CDR3 protein: CASSATTQGQYEQYF. CDR3 nucleotide sequence: TGTGCCAGCAGCGCTACGACTCAGGGTCAATACGAGCAGTACTTC.

This clonotype was recorded once. The rearrangement uses TRBV29-1 and TRBJ1-1; maybe TRBD1 (5 bases). This CDR3 comprises 15 residues. Germline V gives CDR1 SQVTM, CDR2 ANQGSEA. The ends were cut back, 2 bases at V and 3 bases at J, with 16 bases in the middle. CDR3 sequence: CSVERQRFWDTEAFF. CDR3 DNA sequence: TGCAGCGTTGAAAGACAGCGGTTTTGGGACACTGAAGCTTTCTTT. The whole variable domain, filled in from reference TRBV29-1 and TRBJ1-1, reads SAVISQKPSRDICQRGTSLTIQCQVDSQVTMMFWYRQQPGQSLTLIATANQGSEATYESGFVIDKFPISRPNLTFSTLTVSNMSPEDSSIYLCSVERQRFWDTEAFFGQGTRLTVV.

The chain couples TRBV10-3 to TRBJ2-1, with a weak D call TRBD2 (5 bases). Germline V gene lookup returns CDR1 ENHRY and CDR2 SYGVKD. The CDR3 loop spans 13 amino acids. The V end lost 10 bases, the J end lost 5 bases, and 15 bases lay between the germline ends. The CDR3 here is CASTSGINNEQFF. DNA of the CDR3: TGTGCCAGCACCTCCGGGATAAACAATGAGCAGTTCTTC.

The chain carries TRBV6-1 and TRBJ1-1; D not resolved. Trimming shortened V by 2 bases and J by 10 bases, and 17 bases separated the two germline ends. Looked up from germline, CDR1 is MNHNS and CDR2 is SASEGT. The CDR3 runs 14 residues. This CDR3 is CASSESFEDWGAFF. As DNA, the CDR3 is TGTGCCAGCAGTGAATCATTCGAGGATTGGGGAGCTTTCTTT.

This clonotype was detected many times. The gene calls are TRBV12-3 or TRBV12-4 and TRBJ2-3; TRBD1 matches 9 bases. With 6 bases clipped from V and 5 bases from J, the junction kept 6 bases outside the gene matches. This CDR3 is built from 14 residues. CDR3 in DNA: TGTGCCAGCAGACCCGGGACAGGGAAAGATACGCAGTATTTT. It specifies CASRPGTGKDTQYF.

This clonotype was seen more than once but under ten times. The chain uses TRBV6-5 and TRBJ1-4, with a possible D match to TRBD1 (5 bases). The CDR3 runs 15 residues. With 4 bases removed from V and 5 bases from J, the gap between germline ends came to 14 bases. The germline CDR1 and CDR2 sequences are MNHEY and SVGAGI. CDR3 protein: CASSSVGTGNEKLFF. The DNA for the CDR3 is TGTGCCAGCAGTTCCGTCGGGACGGGGAATGAAAAACTGTTTTTT.

This clonotype showed up just a few times. The V call is TRBV28, the J call TRBJ2-1, with 7 bases aligning to TRBD1. Germline V gene lookup returns CDR1 MDHEN and CDR2 SYDVKM. The CDR3 is 12 amino acids. V gave up 5 bases and J gave up 8 bases; unmatched junction bases: 3. As DNA, the CDR3 is TGTGCCAGCAGTCGAGACAGGGATGAGCAGTTCTTC. Residues: CASSRDRDEQFF.

The chain recombines TRBV7-3 with TRBJ2-7, with 7 bases fitting TRBD2. V shed 3 bases and J 2 bases; nucleotides not matched to a gene: 10. Germline values: CDR1 SGHTA, CDR2 FQGTGA. This CDR3 spans 16 amino acids. CDR3 region: CASSFFTGGSTYEQYF. The CDR3 DNA sequence: TGTGCCAGCAGCTTCTTCACGGGCGGGAGTACCTACGAGCAGTACTTC.

The J gene is TRBJ2-2, the V gene TRBV28; the D gene is possibly TRBD1 (6 bases). V was shortened by 3 bases and J by 0 bases, with 17 bases between the two germline ends. The CDR3 covers 18 residues. Germline V lookup: CDR1 MDHEN, CDR2 SYDVKM. As DNA, the CDR3 is TGTGCCAGCAGTTTGGTGCCCCACGGACAGACGAACACCGGGGAGCTGTTTTTT. It translates to CASSLVPHGQTNTGELFF.